The rows below give T cell receptor beta chains drawn from one sample of a study of human T cells and chemical hapten exposure. From the RACE reads, TCRdb called clonotypes with MiXCR, one entry per CDR3 protein. The sample carries tens of thousands of distinct CDR3 sequences, about 11% recorded once. The material was whole blood, obtained in connection with sensitization to the hapten diphenylcyclopropenone (DPC). The receptors originated from an older woman with alopecia areata. Some clones in this sample may be carry-over from other donors' samples. CDR3s include the opening cysteine and the closing phenylalanine or tryptophan. Each record gives: V gene, D gene, clone size, J gene, CDR3 DNA, CDR3 protein. The D gene is left open where the match is weak. Size is stated for part of the rows, as once, few or many counts, or as a class when the clone is expanded.

V: TRBV18; D: TRBD1; size: few; J: TRBJ1-5; DNA: TGTGCCAGCTCACCACCGACAGGGGACGATCAGCCCCAGCATTTT; CDR3: CASSPPTGDDQPQHF
V: TRBV29-1; D: .; size: few; J: TRBJ1-1; DNA: TGCAGCACGGGAGAGCGGACTGAAGCTTTCTTT; CDR3: CSTGERTEAFF
V: TRBV5-6; D: .; size: many; J: TRBJ1-6; DNA: TGTGCCAGCAGCTACAGGGATGTCGGTTCACCCCTCCACTTT; CDR3: CASSYRDVGSPLHF
V: TRBV3-1; D: .; size: .; J: TRBJ1-2; DNA: TGTGCCAGCAGCCAAGGAGACTCAGGGTATGGCTACACCTTC; CDR3: CASSQGDSGYGYTF
V: TRBV5-1; D: .; size: many; J: TRBJ2-3; DNA: TGCGCCAGCAGCTTGGTGGCAGATACGCAGTATTTT; CDR3: CASSLVADTQYF
V: TRBV6-1; D: TRBD2; size: .; J: TRBJ2-7; DNA: TGTGCCAGCAGTTCAAGCGGGGAGTCCTACGAGCAGTACTTC; CDR3: CASSSSGESYEQYF
V: TRBV20-1; D: .; size: .; J: TRBJ1-1; DNA: TGCAGTGCTAGCACAGGGTTGAACACTGAAGCTTTCTTT; CDR3: CSASTGLNTEAFF
V: TRBV18; D: .; size: few; J: TRBJ1-5; DNA: TGTGCCAGCTCACCAGCAGATGGTAGCAATCAGCCCCAGCATTTT; CDR3: CASSPADGSNQPQHF
V: TRBV24-1; D: .; size: .; J: TRBJ1-1; DNA: TGTGCCACCAGTGATCGGGGAGGGGCACGGGGAGCTTTCTTT; CDR3: CATSDRGGARGAFF
V: TRBV7-6; D: TRBD1; size: .; J: TRBJ1-5; DNA: TGTGTCAGCAGCCCAGGGGGAAGCAATCAGCCCCAGCATTTT; CDR3: CVSSPGGSNQPQHF
V: TRBV29-1; D: TRBD2; size: many; J: TRBJ2-7; DNA: TGCAGCGTCGTGGGACTAGCGGGGATGAAAGGCGAGCAGTACTTC; CDR3: CSVVGLAGMKGEQYF
V: TRBV11-2; D: TRBD2; size: .; J: TRBJ2-7; DNA: TGTGCCAGCAGCTTAGAACCACGAGCGGGGGTGGACGAGCAGTACTTC; CDR3: CASSLEPRAGVDEQYF
V: TRBV27; D: .; size: .; J: TRBJ2-5; DNA: TGTGCCAGCAGGTTGGGGTGGGGAGAGACCCAGTACTTC; CDR3: CASRLGWGETQYF
V: TRBV3-1; D: .; size: .; J: TRBJ2-3; DNA: TGTGCCAGCAGCCAAGCTGGGGGGGCATCGGGAGATACGCAGTATTTT; CDR3: CASSQAGGASGDTQYF
V: TRBV18; D: .; size: many; J: TRBJ2-3; DNA: TGTGCCAGCTCACCCACCCGCGGCCCAGGAACGCAGTATTTT; CDR3: CASSPTRGPGTQYF
V: TRBV20-1; D: .; size: few; J: TRBJ2-1; DNA: TGCAGTGCTAGAGACTACCAGGGTGGTGAGCAGTTCTTC; CDR3: CSARDYQGGEQFF
V: TRBV12-5; D: TRBD1; size: .; J: TRBJ1-1; DNA: TGTGCTAGTGGTATCGGACAGGGGGCTTCAGGCACTGAAGCTTTCTTT; CDR3: CASGIGQGASGTEAFF
V: TRBV7-2; D: TRBD1; size: once; J: TRBJ1-5; DNA: TGTGCCAGCAGCTTCGACAGGGGCGACCAGCCCCAGCATTTT; CDR3: CASSFDRGDQPQHF
V: TRBV6-5; D: TRBD1; size: many; J: TRBJ1-5; DNA: TGTGCCAGCAGCCCTGGACAGGGCAATCAGCCCCAGCATTTT; CDR3: CASSPGQGNQPQHF
V: TRBV3-1; D: .; size: many; J: TRBJ2-7; DNA: TGTGCCAGCAGCCAAGCGGAACACTATGGCGAGCAGTACTTC; CDR3: CASSQAEHYGEQYF
V: TRBV19; D: .; size: .; J: TRBJ2-7; DNA: TGTGCCAGTAGTATAGCCCAAAACTCCTACGAGCAGTACTTC; CDR3: CASSIAQNSYEQYF
V: TRBV5-1; D: .; size: few; J: TRBJ2-1; DNA: TGCGCCAGCAGCCCGGGACTCTCCTACAATGAGCAGTTCTTC; CDR3: CASSPGLSYNEQFF
V: TRBV24-1; D: TRBD1; size: .; J: TRBJ2-1; DNA: TGTGCCACCAGTGATTATACAGGGGGTGAGCAGTTCTTC; CDR3: CATSDYTGGEQFF
V: TRBV5-5; D: .; size: few; J: TRBJ1-5; DNA: TGTGCCAGCAGCGCCCGGGAGATGGGTTGGGCCAATCAGCCCCAGCATTTT; CDR3: CASSAREMGWANQPQHF
V: TRBV12-3/TRBV12-4; D: TRBD1; size: .; J: TRBJ1-1; DNA: TGTGCCAGCAGTTTCGACAGGGGGAACACTGAAGCTTTCTTT; CDR3: CASSFDRGNTEAFF
V: TRBV4-2; D: .; size: few; J: TRBJ2-5; DNA: TGTGCCAGCAGCCAAGACTCGGGGAAAGAGACCCAGTACTTC; CDR3: CASSQDSGKETQYF
V: TRBV5-4; D: TRBD2; size: .; J: TRBJ2-7; DNA: TGTGCCAGCAGCCCGAGACTAGCGGGCTTGGGCGAGCAGTACTTC; CDR3: CASSPRLAGLGEQYF
V: TRBV10-3; D: .; size: many; J: TRBJ2-3; DNA: TGTGCCATCAGTGAGGGGGAAAATACGCAGTATTTT; CDR3: CAISEGENTQYF
V: TRBV29-1; D: .; size: many; J: TRBJ1-1; DNA: TGCAGCGCAGCGGACGGCGCTGAAGCTTTCTTT; CDR3: CSAADGAEAFF
V: TRBV14; D: .; size: .; J: TRBJ1-2; DNA: TGTGCCAGCAGCCAAGAGATCCTTCCCGGTTATGGCTACACCTTC; CDR3: CASSQEILPGYGYTF
V: TRBV11-2; D: TRBD1; size: few; J: TRBJ2-7; DNA: TGTGCCAGCAGCTTCTTGCCGGGACAGGGGTTCGACGAGCAGTACTTC; CDR3: CASSFLPGQGFDEQYF
V: TRBV2; D: .; size: few; J: TRBJ1-3; DNA: TGTGCCAGCAATGAAATAGCACACTCTGGAAACACCATATATTTT; CDR3: CASNEIAHSGNTIYF
V: TRBV4-1; D: .; size: .; J: TRBJ1-5; DNA: TGCGCCAGCAGCCAAGATTTTAGACAGCCCCAGCATTTT; CDR3: CASSQDFRQPQHF
V: TRBV11-2; D: .; size: many; J: TRBJ2-7; DNA: TGTGCCAGCAGCTTTGGCGGATCCTACGAGCAGTACTTC; CDR3: CASSFGGSYEQYF
V: TRBV7-9; D: TRBD1; size: .; J: TRBJ2-5; DNA: TGTGCCAGCAGCACGAGACAGGGCGTGGAGACCCAGTACTTC; CDR3: CASSTRQGVETQYF
V: TRBV6-5; D: .; size: many; J: TRBJ2-7; DNA: TGTGCCAGCAGGCGAGAATCACAGGGCCCCCTCCTCTACGAGCAGTACTTC; CDR3: CASRRESQGPLLYEQYF